Shown below are 7 T cell receptor beta chains from a single sample sequenced in a study of blood T cell repertoires in COVID-19. Using immunoSEQ multiplex PCR, the repertoire was profiled, and TCRdb retains in-frame clones only, with some absent. The table shows around 700,000 clones, with 85% to 90% occurring only once. Sequencing input: peripheral blood. These TCRs come from a woman under 30 with acute or convalescent COVID-19.

This chain joins TRBV12-3 or TRBV12-4 and TRBJ1-2; D is ambiguous. This CDR3 is built from 13 residues. V dropped 4 bases and J dropped 2 bases, with 8 bases sitting between them. The CDR3 nucleotides are TGTGCCAGCAGTTCGGCGGTGAACTATGGCTACACCTTC. As protein: CASSSAVNYGYTF.

This chain links TRBV30 with TRBJ2-5, with 7 bases that match TRBD1. The germline V gene has CDR1 GTSNPN and CDR2 SVGIG (reference sequence). Trimming removed 2 bases from V and 2 bases from J; junction bases left unmatched: 5. This CDR3 comprises 14 residues. The CDR3 loop is CAWSPGQAQETQYF. Written as DNA, the CDR3 is TGTGCCTGGAGTCCCGGACAGGCACAAGAGACCCAGTACTTC.

The rearrangement uses TRBV5-6 and TRBJ2-3, with D maybe TRBD2 (5 bases). V was pared by 1 base and J by 0 bases, with 6 bases between. CDR3 length: 14 amino acids. The germline gives CDR1 SGHDT, CDR2 YYEEEE. Here the CDR3 DNA reads TGTGCCAGCAGCTTGACTAGTAGCACAGATACGCAGTATTTT. This gives the protein CASSLTSSTDTQYF.

The rearrangement uses TRBV24-1 and TRBJ1-6, with TRBD1 as a possible D gene (6 bases). This CDR3 region has 13 residues. V was cut by 1 base and J by 14 bases, with 11 bases left in between. Germline V gene sequence: CDR1 KGHDR, CDR2 SFDVKD. The CDR3 nucleotides are TGTGCCACCAGTGATTTACAGGGAGGGACCCTCCACTTT. Translated: CATSDLQGGTLHF.

Remarks on this clone: At the DNA level, this CDR3 is encoded by other sequences in the same sample as well. V and J are TRBV12-3 or TRBV12-4 and TRBJ1-1; D gene unclear. V dropped 3 bases and J dropped 5 bases, with 10 bases sitting between them. This CDR3 is built from 13 residues. The CDR3 region has the DNA TGTGCCAGCAGTTTCCGGGGAAATACTGAAGCTTTCTTT. Residues: CASSFRGNTEAFF.

As concerns this clone: This sample includes further DNA sequences coding for the same CDR3. The rearrangement uses TRBV12-3 or TRBV12-4 and TRBJ1-2; possibly TRBD1 for D (5 bases). V was cut by 5 bases and J by 5 bases, with 9 bases left in between. The CDR3 has 12 residues. The CDR3 DNA reads TGTGCCAGCAGTCCAGGGTCTTATGGCTACACCTTC. Residues: CASSPGSYGYTF.

This clone has more than one count but fewer than ten. J is TRBJ1-6 and V is TRBV6-5; possible D gene TRBD1, 5 bases. The CDR3 contains 15 residues. Germline V lookup: CDR1 MNHEY, CDR2 SVGAGI. V dropped 7 bases and J dropped 6 bases, with 16 bases sitting between them. The CDR3 loop is CASTRGRQSNSPLHF. The DNA for the CDR3 is TGTGCCAGCACTCGCGGTCGACAGAGTAATTCACCCCTCCACTTT.